Each of the 9 T cell receptor beta chains below was sequenced from the same sample in a study of cytomegalovirus exposure and HLA in healthy donors (dated by TCRdb to between 2016 and 2019). Library creation used the immunoSEQ multiplex PCR assay. TCRdb obtained this table from immuneACCESS and retained in-frame rearrangements with V and J assigned. These tables miss some clones; where compared with another copy, unresolved V genes account for less than half of the shortfall, and the remainder is unexplained. The sample table shows 200,000 to 300,000 clones, and roughly 88% are seen once. The ten biggest clones cover 3% to 3.5% of the sample. Specimen: PBMCs. The receptor set was obtained from a young woman in good health and CMV-seronegative.

The V and J genes are TRBV6-5 and TRBJ2-5; TRBD2 matches at 7 bases. There are 13 residues in the CDR3. CDR1 and CDR2 (germline): MNHEY, SVGAGI. The V segment lost 5 bases and the J segment 5 bases; nucleotides outside the gene matches: 5. The CDR3 reads CASSLTGGETQYF. CDR3 sequence (DNA): TGTGCCAGCAGTCTCACCGGGGGGGAGACCCAGTACTTC.

The chain employs TRBV29-1 and TRBJ2-7; maybe TRBD1 (6 bases). Germline V gene lookup returns CDR1 SQVTM and CDR2 ANQGSEA. V lost 6 bases to trimming and J lost 0 bases, with 12 bases between them. This CDR3 spans 13 amino acids. The DNA of the CDR3 is TGCAGCGTGAACAGGGAAAACTCCTACGAGCAGTACTTC. It codes for CSVNRENSYEQYF.

The rearrangement uses TRBV5-8 and TRBJ2-2; 8 bases map to TRBD2. CDR3 size: 15 residues. The V and J ends lost 4 bases and 3 bases, in that order; junction bases with no gene match: 5. The V gene's germline CDR1 is SGHTS and CDR2 YDEGEE. CDR3 sequence reads: CASSPGTRHTGELFF. The CDR3 DNA sequence: TGTGCCAGCAGCCCCGGGACTAGACACACCGGGGAGCTGTTTTTT.

The chain links TRBV28 to TRBJ2-5; TRBD2 matches 7 bases. Germline CDR1 and CDR2: MDHEN and SYDVKM. With 2 bases clipped from V and 0 bases from J, the junction kept 6 bases outside the gene matches. The length of the CDR3 is 16 residues. In DNA form, the CDR3 reads TGTGCCAGCAGTTTAGGGGGGGGAGGCTACCAAGAGACCCAGTACTTC. This gives the protein CASSLGGGGYQETQYF.

The chain couples TRBV5-6 to TRBJ2-7; 11 nucleotides align to TRBD2. J lost 5 bases, V lost 4 bases, and 8 bases had no gene match. This CDR3 has 15 residues. The germline V gene has CDR1 SGHDT and CDR2 YYEEEE. CDR3 loop: CASSPITSGSDEQYF. In DNA form, the CDR3 reads TGTGCCAGCAGCCCGATTACTAGCGGGAGCGACGAGCAGTACTTC.

The J gene is TRBJ1-1, the V gene TRBV7-9; D gene uncertain. The CDR3 length is 15 residues. V was trimmed by 4 bases and J by 0 bases, leaving 12 bases between them. Looked up from germline, CDR1 is SEHNR and CDR2 is FQNEAQ (reference sequence). The CDR3 protein is CASSWARNLNTEAFF. For the CDR3, the DNA is TGTGCCAGCAGCTGGGCGAGGAATTTGAACACTGAAGCTTTCTTT.

The chain carries TRBV7-9 and TRBJ2-3; 13 bases agree with TRBD2. Trimming cost V 1 base and J 5 bases; bases outside gene matches: 3. The CDR3 extends over 16 amino acids. CDR1 SEHNR and CDR2 FQNEAQ come from the germline V gene (reference sequence). CDR3 in DNA: TGTGCCAGCAGCTTAGGACGACTAGCGGGAGGAGATACGCAGTATTTT. Amino acids: CASSLGRLAGGDTQYF.

The genes are TRBV11-3 and TRBJ2-7; 9 bases agree with TRBD1. The CDR3 totals 18 residues. Germline V CDR1 and CDR2: SGHNT, YENEEA. V lost 2 bases and J lost 0; bases outside the gene matches: 11. The CDR3 sequence is CASSLPGQGLGYSYEQYF. The CDR3 DNA is TGTGCCAGCAGCTTACCGGGACAGGGTTTGGGTTACTCCTACGAGCAGTACTTC. Variable domain in full (rest from reference TRBV11-3 and TRBJ2-7): EAGVVQSPRYKIIEKKQPVAFWCNPISGHNTLYWYLQNLGQGPELLIRYENEEAVDDSQLPKDRFSAERLKGVDSTLKIQPAELGDSAVYLCASSLPGQGLGYSYEQYFGPGTRLTVT.

The chain employs TRBV7-9 and TRBJ2-1, with 9 bases fitting TRBD2. After removal of 2 bases from V and 3 bases from J, the junction contained 2 bases not matched to a gene. Germline V lookup: CDR1 SEHNR, CDR2 FQNEAQ (reference sequence). The CDR3 totals 15 residues. The DNA for the CDR3 is TGTGCCAGCAGCTTAAGGACTAGCGACTACAATGAGCAGTTCTTC. It yields the protein CASSLRTSDYNEQFF.